A selection of T cell receptor beta chains follows, all from one sample in a study of blood T cell repertoires in COVID-19. Assay: immunoSEQ multiplex PCR; the TCRdb copy retains only in-frame clones and omits some. Of about 90,000 clones in the sample, 75% to 85% are singletons; the top ten hold roughly an eighth. The sequencing sample was made of peripheral blood. Receptor source: a human donor in a cohort sampled during active COVID-19. The CDR3 runs from the conserved cysteine through the conserved F or W. Fields, in order: V gene, clone size, J gene, D gene, CDR3 protein, CDR3 DNA. The D gene is left open where the match is weak. Expanded clones are given a class, and other clones once, few, many or no size at all.

TRBV18,-,TRBJ1-3,-,CASSLYDTGNTIYF,TGTGCCAGCTCACTATACGACACTGGAAACACCATATATTTT
TRBV5-3,once,TRBJ1-4,-,CARSLGIRRANEKLFF,TGTGCCAGAAGCTTGGGTATCAGACGGGCTAATGAAAAACTGTTTTTT
TRBV5-4,-,TRBJ2-7,TRBD1,CASSLTQGSHEQYF,TGTGCCAGCAGCTTGACACAGGGGTCCCACGAGCAGTACTTC
TRBV6-5,-,TRBJ1-4,-,CASREGGNEKLFF,TGTGCCAGCAGGGAGGGAGGGAATGAAAAACTGTTTTTT
TRBV19,-,TRBJ1-4,-,CASSGADATNEKLFF,TGTGCCAGTAGTGGGGCAGATGCAACTAATGAAAAACTGTTTTTT
TRBV7-2,-,TRBJ2-2,-,CASSLNSPSNTGELFF,TGTGCCAGCAGCTTAAACAGCCCCTCGAACACCGGGGAGCTGTTTTTT
TRBV11-1,few,TRBJ1-6,TRBD1,CASSLLTGESSPLHF,TGTGCCAGCAGCTTATTGACAGGGGAGTCTTCACCCCTCCACTTT
TRBV6-1,-,TRBJ2-3,TRBD2,CASSVLAGGFQSLSTDTQYF,TGTGCCAGCAGTGTATTAGCGGGGGGCTTTCAAAGTCTTAGCACAGATACGCAGTATTTT
TRBV6-5,once,TRBJ2-5,-,CASSYPPTMLQETQYF,TGTGCCAGCAGTTACCCCCCCACAATGCTCCAAGAGACCCAGTACTTC
TRBV5-8,-,TRBJ2-5,-,CASSPFGQQETQYF,TGTGCCAGCAGTCCATTTGGACAGCAAGAGACCCAGTACTTC
TRBV7-2,-,TRBJ2-7,TRBD1,CASSQDRGRLEQYF,TGTGCCAGCAGCCAAGACAGGGGGCGTCTGGAGCAGTACTTC
TRBV30,-,TRBJ2-1,-,CAWTPPGLYNEQFF,TGTGCCTGGACACCCCCGGGACTCTACAATGAGCAGTTCTTC
TRBV5-1,-,TRBJ2-7,-,CASSSLPSYEQYF,TGCGCCAGCAGCTCACTTCCCTCCTACGAGCAGTACTTC
TRBV2,-,TRBJ2-5,-,CASKSEVGGTQYF,TGTGCCAGCAAGTCGGAGGTCGGCGGGACCCAGTACTTC
TRBV7-2,-,TRBJ2-3,-,CASSLGLINSQGATDTQYF,TGTGCCAGCAGCTTAGGACTCATCAATTCACAGGGCGCGACAGATACGCAGTATTTT
TRBV11-2,-,TRBJ2-7,TRBD1,CASSDPGQGSSYEQYF,TGTGCCAGCAGCGATCCGGGACAGGGAAGCTCCTACGAGCAGTACTTC